These 23 T cell receptor beta chains share one sample of origin, sequenced in a study of blood T cells in healthy people across ages. It was with a sample-barcoded 5' primer and a J-beta primer mix that a second PCR of roughly 6 to 11 cycles was run. MiXCR, run by TCRdb on the 5' RACE reads, gives a single entry per CDR3 protein. The data contain about 1.4 million distinct CDR3 sequences, 59% of them singletons. The sequenced material came from blood. Source of these receptors: a man younger than 30 in good health.

The V gene is TRBV7-8, the J gene TRBJ1-1, with TRBD1 as a possible D gene (5 bases). Trimming removed 3 bases at V and 6 bases at J, with 17 bases between. The V gene's germline CDR1 is SGHVS and CDR2 FQNEAQ. This CDR3 is 15 amino acids long. The chain's CDR3 is CASSFSTESFSEAFF. The CDR3 DNA follows: TGTGCCAGCAGCTTTTCGACAGAGAGCTTCTCTGAAGCTTTCTTT.

The genes are TRBV7-2 and TRBJ2-1; D unresolved. V lost 6 bases, J lost 3 bases, and 15 bases lay in between. Germline V lookup: CDR1 SGHTA, CDR2 FQGNSA. CDR3 size: 15 residues. The CDR3 DNA is TGTGCCAGCAGTCCTATCGTGGGCAGCTACAATGAGCAGTTCTTC. Its translation: CASSPIVGSYNEQFF.

This clonotype was seen only a few times. The chain is built from TRBV21-1 and TRBJ2-1. TRBV21-1 is deemed a pseudogene. This CDR3 has 14 amino acids. The CDR3, as DNA: TGTGCCAGCAGCAGAAAGGCATTGAACAATGAGCAGTTCTTC. Its translation: CASSRKALNNEQFF.

This clonotype has only a few counts. The chain uses TRBV4-1 and TRBJ2-7, with D perhaps TRBD2 (6 bases). V lost 3 bases to trimming and J lost 1 base, with 13 bases between them. CDR3 length equals 15 residues. Germline V lookup: CDR1 MGHRA, CDR2 YSYEKL. CDR3: CASSHWRDRSYEQYF. For the CDR3, the DNA is TGCGCCAGCAGCCACTGGCGGGATCGGTCCTACGAGCAGTACTTC.

This clonotype was seen only once. The rearrangement links TRBV27 to TRBJ1-6, with 10 bases fitting TRBD1. The V and J ends lost 6 bases and 6 bases, in that order; junction bases with no gene match: 8. Germline V gene data show CDR1 as MNHEY and CDR2 as SMNVEV (reference sequence). The CDR3 extends over 16 amino acids. In nucleotides, the CDR3 is TGTGCCAGCAGCCTGACAGGGGGCTCGCCTAATTCACCCCTCCACTTT. Its protein is CASSLTGGSPNSPLHF.

This clonotype was seen many times. The DNA of the CDR3 is TGTGCCAGCAGTCTACAGGGGGCGCGGGAAGAGACCCAGTACTTC. This encodes CASSLQGAREETQYF. The rearrangement uses TRBV28 and TRBJ2-5; 9 nucleotides align to TRBD1. V lost 5 bases to trimming and J lost 3 bases; unmatched junction nucleotides: 7. Germline loops: CDR1 MDHEN, CDR2 SYDVKM. CDR3 size: 15 residues.

In this sample, this clonotype turned up a few times. CDR3 amino acids: CASSQDGRIDTQYF. The DNA for the CDR3 is TGCGCCAGCAGCCAAGATGGTAGGATCGATACGCAGTATTTT. The chain is built from TRBV4-3 and TRBJ2-3; D is unclear. V was trimmed by 0 bases and J by 6 bases, leaving 10 bases between them. The germline V gene encodes CDR1 LGHNA and CDR2 YSLEER. This CDR3 region has 14 residues.

The gene calls are TRBV5-1 and TRBJ2-7; 7 nucleotides match TRBD1. The J segment lost 0 bases and the V segment lost 4 bases, leaving 4 bases of the junction unmatched. Germline CDR1 and CDR2: SGHRS and YFSETQ. The CDR3 runs 14 residues. This CDR3 is CASSTQGSSYEQYF. The CDR3 DNA follows: TGCGCCAGCAGCACACAGGGGAGCTCCTACGAGCAGTACTTC.

This clonotype was picked up many times. The rearrangement joins TRBV6-5 to TRBJ2-1, with 10 bases that match TRBD2. This CDR3 has 15 residues. Germline V gene data show CDR1 as MNHEY and CDR2 as SVGAGI. V shed 2 bases, J shed 8 bases, and the junction held 6 bases outside the gene matches. In DNA, the CDR3 is TGTGCCAGCAGTTACCGTTACCTAGCGGGAGATGAGCAGTTCTTC. It translates to CASSYRYLAGDEQFF.

The chain couples TRBV24-1 to TRBJ2-4; no clear D gene. The end of the DNA fits TRBJ2-5 better, so the J call may be wrong. The CDR3 length is 13 residues. Germline V lookup: CDR1 KGHDR, CDR2 SFDVKD. This chain's CDR3 is CATSDPAQETQYF. For the CDR3, the DNA is TGTGCCACCAGTGATCCAGCCCAAGAGACCCAGTACTTC.

V is TRBV20-1 and J is TRBJ2-5; 8 nucleotides agree with TRBD2. The end of the DNA is better explained by TRBJ2-7, so the J call may be wrong. There are 13 residues in the CDR3. Germline V lookup: CDR1 DFQATT, CDR2 SNEGSKA (reference sequence). The CDR3 coding sequence is TGCAGTGCGTACCGGGAGGGGTACTACGAGCAGTACTTC. Protein sequence: CSAYREGYYEQYF.

The gene calls are TRBV5-1 and TRBJ2-5; D call uncertain. CDR1 is SGHRS, CDR2 YFSETQ, per germline. The CDR3 runs to 13 residues. The germline V and J ends were trimmed by 2 bases and 2 bases, with 7 bases remaining between them. The DNA for the CDR3 is TGCGCCAGCAGCTTCAACAGACAAGAGACCCAGTACTTC. This encodes CASSFNRQETQYF.

In DNA, the CDR3 is TGTGCCAGCAGGTCGGGGGCACGTCCACTCACCTTC. Translated: CASRSGARPLTF. J is TRBJ1-2 and V is TRBV27; D might be TRBD1 (6 bases). Germline V gene lookup returns CDR1 MNHEY and CDR2 SMNVEV (reference sequence). With 6 bases removed from V and 13 bases from J, the gap between germline ends came to 18 bases. This CDR3 region has 12 residues.

The genes are TRBV11-2 and TRBJ1-5; D is ambiguous. Germline V gene sequence: CDR1 SGHAT, CDR2 FQNNGV. The CDR3 loop spans 15 amino acids. The V gene lost 4 bases and the J gene lost 5 bases, with 15 bases spanning the gap. The CDR3: CASSSGRVSDQPQHF. CDR3 bases: TGTGCCAGCAGCTCGGGCCGAGTATCGGATCAGCCCCAGCATTTT.

This clonotype was counted a single time. The V and J genes are TRBV5-6 and TRBJ1-2; 7 bases are shared with TRBD1. The CDR3 covers 14 residues. CDR1 and CDR2 (germline): SGHDT, YYEEEE. After removal of 4 bases from V and 4 bases from J, the junction contained 7 bases not matched to a gene. The CDR3 nucleotides read TGTGCCAGCAGCGTTGGGGACAGTGCCTATGGCTACACCTTC. Translation: CASSVGDSAYGYTF.

The chain uses TRBV2 and TRBJ1-4, with D possibly TRBD1 on 5 matching bases. Germline CDR1 and CDR2: SNHLY and FYNNEI. With 7 bases removed from V and 6 bases from J, the gap between germline ends came to 12 bases. This CDR3 is 13 amino acids long. In nucleotides, the CDR3 is TGTGCCAGCAAGGCAGGGCTCCATGAAAAACTGTTTTTT. This encodes CASKAGLHEKLFF.

The CDR3 DNA sequence: TGCAGTGCTAGAGAAGGAATGGCTCGCGGGGGGTCATACAATGAGCAGTTCTTC. The encoded protein is CSAREGMARGGSYNEQFF. The rearrangement links TRBV20-1 to TRBJ2-1; 8 nucleotides align to TRBD2. Trimming removed 0 bases from V and 4 bases from J; junction bases left unmatched: 14. The CDR3 consists of 18 residues. Germline CDR1 reads DFQATT; CDR2 reads SNEGSKA (reference sequence).

A few counts support this clonotype. The V call is TRBV2, the J call TRBJ2-7; D not certain. V lost 3 bases and J 0 bases, leaving 6 bases between the germline ends. From germline, CDR1 is SNHLY and CDR2 FYNNEI. There are 13 residues in the CDR3. CDR3 sequence reads: CASSDFSSYEQYF. CDR3 nucleotides: TGTGCCAGCAGTGATTTTAGCTCCTACGAGCAGTACTTC.

The rearrangement uses TRBV5-1 and TRBJ2-2; 11 bases fit TRBD2. Germline V gene lookup returns CDR1 SGHRS and CDR2 YFSETQ. The CDR3 covers 17 residues. Unmatched junction bases numbered 6, after V lost 2 bases and J lost 3 bases. CDR3: CASSLTGLADHTGELFF. DNA of the CDR3: TGCGCCAGCAGCTTAACGGGACTAGCGGATCACACCGGGGAGCTGTTTTTT.

In DNA, the CDR3 is TGTGCCAGCATGCAAAGCCTAGCGTTGATCGATACGCAGTATTTT. This translates into CASMQSLALIDTQYF. The chain links TRBV27 to TRBJ2-3, with D tentatively TRBD2 (6 bases). Germline V gene lookup returns CDR1 MNHEY and CDR2 SMNVEV (reference sequence). Trimming removed 7 bases at V and 6 bases at J, with 20 bases between. The CDR3 contains 15 residues.

The rearrangement joins TRBV27 to TRBJ1-2; D may be TRBD1 (6 bases). Germline CDR1 reads MNHEY; CDR2 reads SMNVEV (reference sequence). This CDR3 is built from 15 residues. Between the trimmed V and J ends, which lost 3 bases and 3 bases, there was a span of 14 bases. The CDR3 nucleotides are TGTGCCAGCAGTTTCGGCGGCAGGGGTCACTATGGCTACACCTTC. It codes for CASSFGGRGHYGYTF.

This rearrangement joins TRBV5-1 to TRBJ1-2, with D maybe TRBD1 (6 bases). Germline V gives CDR1 SGHRS, CDR2 YFSETQ. The V and J ends lost 4 bases and 0 bases respectively, with 13 bases between them. The CDR3 totals 15 residues. This chain's CDR3 is CASSLHRETNYGYTF. Here the CDR3 DNA reads TGCGCCAGCAGCCTCCACAGGGAAACTAACTATGGCTACACCTTC.

This chain links TRBV10-3 with TRBJ1-5, with no clear D. This CDR3 comprises 12 residues. Germline V gives CDR1 ENHRY, CDR2 SYGVKD. V dropped 0 bases and J dropped 9 bases, with 6 bases sitting between them. Written as DNA, the CDR3 is TGTGCCATCAGTGAGTCTGGGCGGCCCCAGCATTTT. Encoded protein: CAISESGRPQHF.